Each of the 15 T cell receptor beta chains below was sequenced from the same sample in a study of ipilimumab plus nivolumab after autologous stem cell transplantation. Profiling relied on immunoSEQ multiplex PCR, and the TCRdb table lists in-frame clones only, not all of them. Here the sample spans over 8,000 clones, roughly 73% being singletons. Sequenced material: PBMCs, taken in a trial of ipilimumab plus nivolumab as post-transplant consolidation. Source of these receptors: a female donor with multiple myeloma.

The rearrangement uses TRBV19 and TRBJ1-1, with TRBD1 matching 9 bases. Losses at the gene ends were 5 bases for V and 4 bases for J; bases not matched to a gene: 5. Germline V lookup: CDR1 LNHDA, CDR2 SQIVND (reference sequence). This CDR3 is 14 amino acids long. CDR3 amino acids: CASSEVQGATEAFF. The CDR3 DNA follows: TGTGCCAGTAGTGAGGTACAGGGGGCCACTGAAGCTTTCTTT.

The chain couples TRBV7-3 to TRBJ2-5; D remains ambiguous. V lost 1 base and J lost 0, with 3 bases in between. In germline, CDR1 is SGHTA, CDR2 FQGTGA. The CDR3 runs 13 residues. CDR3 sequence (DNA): TGTGCCAGCAGCTTAAACCACCAAGAGACCCAGTACTTC. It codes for CASSLNHQETQYF.

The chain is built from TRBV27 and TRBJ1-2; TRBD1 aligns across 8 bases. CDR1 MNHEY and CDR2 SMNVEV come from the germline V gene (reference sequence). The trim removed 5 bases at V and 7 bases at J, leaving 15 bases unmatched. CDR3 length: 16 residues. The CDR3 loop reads CASSPRDRMHVSGYTF. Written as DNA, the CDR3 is TGTGCCAGCAGTCCTAGGGACAGGATGCATGTTAGTGGCTACACCTTC.

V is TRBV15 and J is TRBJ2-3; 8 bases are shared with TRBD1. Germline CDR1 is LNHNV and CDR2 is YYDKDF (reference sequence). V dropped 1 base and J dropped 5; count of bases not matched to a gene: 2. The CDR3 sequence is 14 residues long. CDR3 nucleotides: TGTGCCACCAGCAGAGGACAGGGGATAGATACGCAGTATTTT. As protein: CATSRGQGIDTQYF. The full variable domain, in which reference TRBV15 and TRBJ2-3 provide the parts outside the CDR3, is DAMVIQNPRYQVTQFGKPVTLSCSQTLNHNVMYWYQQKSSQAPKLLFHYYDKDFNNEADTPDNFQSRRPNTSFCFLDIRSPGLGDTAMYLCATSRGQGIDTQYFGPGTRLTVL.

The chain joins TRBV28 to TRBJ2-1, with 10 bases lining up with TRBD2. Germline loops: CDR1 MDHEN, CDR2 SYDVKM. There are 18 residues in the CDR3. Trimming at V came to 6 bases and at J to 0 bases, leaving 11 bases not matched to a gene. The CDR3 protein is CASRAGTSVISSYNEQFF. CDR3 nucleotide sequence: TGTGCCAGCAGAGCCGGGACTAGCGTTATAAGCTCCTACAATGAGCAGTTCTTC.

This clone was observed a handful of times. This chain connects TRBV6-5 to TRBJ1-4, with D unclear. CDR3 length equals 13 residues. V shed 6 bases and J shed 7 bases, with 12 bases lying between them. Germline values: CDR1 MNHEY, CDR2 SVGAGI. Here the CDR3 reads CASRRQRFEKLFF. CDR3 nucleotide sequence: TGTGCCAGCAGACGCCAACGATTTGAAAAACTGTTTTTT.

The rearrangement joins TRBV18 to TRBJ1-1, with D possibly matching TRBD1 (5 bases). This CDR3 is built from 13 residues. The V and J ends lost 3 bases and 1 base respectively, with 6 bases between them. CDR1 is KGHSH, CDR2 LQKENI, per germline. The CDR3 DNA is TGTGCCAGCTCACCGACAGAGAACACTGAAGCTTTCTTT. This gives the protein CASSPTENTEAFF.

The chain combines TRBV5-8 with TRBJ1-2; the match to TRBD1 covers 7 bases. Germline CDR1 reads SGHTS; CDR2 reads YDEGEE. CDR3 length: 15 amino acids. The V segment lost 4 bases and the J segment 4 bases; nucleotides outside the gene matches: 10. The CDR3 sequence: CASSVTTGTSYGYTF. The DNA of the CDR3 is TGTGCCAGCAGCGTTACGACAGGGACCAGCTATGGCTACACCTTC.

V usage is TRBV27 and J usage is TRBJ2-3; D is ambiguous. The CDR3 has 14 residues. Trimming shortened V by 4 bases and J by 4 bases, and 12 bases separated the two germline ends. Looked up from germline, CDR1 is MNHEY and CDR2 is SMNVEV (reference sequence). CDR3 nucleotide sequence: TGTGCCAGCAGTTCGCTCGTGGCCCCAGATACGCAGTATTTT. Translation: CASSSLVAPDTQYF.

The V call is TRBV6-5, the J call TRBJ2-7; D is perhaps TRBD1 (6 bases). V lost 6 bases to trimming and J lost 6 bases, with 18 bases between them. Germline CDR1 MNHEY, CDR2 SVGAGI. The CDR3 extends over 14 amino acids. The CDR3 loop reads CASRNRDTPLEQYF. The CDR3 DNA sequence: TGTGCCAGCAGAAACCGGGACACCCCTCTCGAGCAGTACTTC.

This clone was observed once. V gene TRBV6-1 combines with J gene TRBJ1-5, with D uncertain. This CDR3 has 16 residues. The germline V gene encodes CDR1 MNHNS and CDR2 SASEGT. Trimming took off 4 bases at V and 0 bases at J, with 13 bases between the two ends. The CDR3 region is CASSGLNSYSNQPQHF. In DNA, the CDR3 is TGTGCCAGCAGTGGTTTAAACAGTTATAGCAATCAGCCCCAGCATTTT.

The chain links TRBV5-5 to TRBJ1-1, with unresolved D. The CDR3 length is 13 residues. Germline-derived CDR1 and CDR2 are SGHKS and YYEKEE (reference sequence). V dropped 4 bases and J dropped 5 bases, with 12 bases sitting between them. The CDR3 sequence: CASSDTMGTEAFF. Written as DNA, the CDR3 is TGTGCCAGCAGCGATACGATGGGGACTGAAGCTTTCTTT. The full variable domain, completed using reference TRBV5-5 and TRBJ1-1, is DAGVTQSPTHLIKTRGQQVTLRCSPISGHKSVSWYQQVLGQGPQFIFQYYEKEERGRGNFPDRFSARQFPNYSSELNVNALLLGDSALYLCASSDTMGTEAFFGQGTRLTVV.

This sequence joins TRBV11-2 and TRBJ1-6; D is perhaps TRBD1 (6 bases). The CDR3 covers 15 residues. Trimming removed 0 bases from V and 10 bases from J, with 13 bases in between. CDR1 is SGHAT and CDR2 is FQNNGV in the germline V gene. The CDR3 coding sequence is TGTGCCAGCAGCTTAGAGCGGGGGCGCGGGTCACCCCTCCACTTT. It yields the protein CASSLERGRGSPLHF.

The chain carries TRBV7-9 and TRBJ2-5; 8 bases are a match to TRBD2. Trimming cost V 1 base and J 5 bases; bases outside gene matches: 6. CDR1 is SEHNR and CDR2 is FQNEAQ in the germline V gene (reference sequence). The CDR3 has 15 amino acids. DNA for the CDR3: TGTGCCAGCAGCTTAGTTAATAGCGGGAAGGAGACCCAGTACTTC. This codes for CASSLVNSGKETQYF.

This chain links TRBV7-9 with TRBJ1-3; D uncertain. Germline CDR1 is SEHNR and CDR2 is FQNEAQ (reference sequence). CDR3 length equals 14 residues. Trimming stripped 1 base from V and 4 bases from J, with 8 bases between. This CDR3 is CASSLVSGGNTIYF. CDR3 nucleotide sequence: TGTGCCAGCAGCTTAGTCTCTGGAGGAAACACCATATATTTT.